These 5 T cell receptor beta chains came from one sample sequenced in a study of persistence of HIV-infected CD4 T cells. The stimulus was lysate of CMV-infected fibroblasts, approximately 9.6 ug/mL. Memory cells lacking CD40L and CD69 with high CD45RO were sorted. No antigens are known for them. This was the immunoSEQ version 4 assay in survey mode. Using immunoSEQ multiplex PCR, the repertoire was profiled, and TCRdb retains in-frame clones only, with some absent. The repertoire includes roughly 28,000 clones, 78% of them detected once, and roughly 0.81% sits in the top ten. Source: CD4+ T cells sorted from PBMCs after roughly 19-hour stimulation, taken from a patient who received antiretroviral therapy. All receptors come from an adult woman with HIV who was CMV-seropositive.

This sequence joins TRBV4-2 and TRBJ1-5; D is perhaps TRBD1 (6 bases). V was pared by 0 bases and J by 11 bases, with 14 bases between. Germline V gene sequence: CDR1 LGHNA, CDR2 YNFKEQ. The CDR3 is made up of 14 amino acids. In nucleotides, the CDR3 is TGTGCCAGCAGCCAAGAAGGGGGTCAGGTCGCCCAGCATTTT. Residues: CASSQEGGQVAQHF.

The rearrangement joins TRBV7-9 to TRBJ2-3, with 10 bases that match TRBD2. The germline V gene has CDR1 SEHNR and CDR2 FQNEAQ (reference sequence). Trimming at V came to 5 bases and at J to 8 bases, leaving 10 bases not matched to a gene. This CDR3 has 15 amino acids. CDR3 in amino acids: CASSEASGGAATQYF. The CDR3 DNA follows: TGTGCCAGCAGCGAGGCCAGCGGGGGGGCCGCTACGCAGTATTTT.

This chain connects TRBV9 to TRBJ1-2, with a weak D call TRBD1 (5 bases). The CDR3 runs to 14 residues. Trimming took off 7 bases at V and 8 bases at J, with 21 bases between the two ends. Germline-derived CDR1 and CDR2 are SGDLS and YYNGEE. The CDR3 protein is CASGNGRPGGGYTF. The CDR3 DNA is TGTGCCAGCGGAAACGGACGGCCCGGGGGGGGCTACACCTTC.

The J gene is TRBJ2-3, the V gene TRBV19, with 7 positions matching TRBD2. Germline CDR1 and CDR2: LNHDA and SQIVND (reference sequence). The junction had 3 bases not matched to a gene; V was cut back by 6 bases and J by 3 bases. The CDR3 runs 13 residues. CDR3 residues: CASSRRETDTQYF. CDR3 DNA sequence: TGTGCCAGTAGCCGGCGGGAGACAGATACGCAGTATTTT.

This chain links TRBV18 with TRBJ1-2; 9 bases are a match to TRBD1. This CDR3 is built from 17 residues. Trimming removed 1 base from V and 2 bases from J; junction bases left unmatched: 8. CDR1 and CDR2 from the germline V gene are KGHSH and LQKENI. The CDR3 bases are TGTGCCAGCTCACCACGGGGAGCCGGGACAGGGAACTATGGCTACACCTTC. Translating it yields CASSPRGAGTGNYGYTF.